The clone carrying this TCR beta chain was picked up a small number of times. Antigen: not known. This entry comes from a study of cytomegalovirus exposure and HLA in healthy donors. General observations from the study: The authors later found HLA-associated TCR beta chains more clonally expanded than equally common others. Sequencing likely produced, as an artifact, a cluster of highly shared sequence variants.

The V and J ends lost 6 bases and 9 bases, in that order; junction bases with no gene match: 17. The germline CDR1 and CDR2 sequences are SNHLY and FYNNEI. The CDR3 loop spans 17 amino acids. Use of 60 Vbeta and 13 Jbeta primers characterized the PCR. Measured with immunoSEQ multiplex PCR; TCRdb has only the in-frame clones, and not every one. The sample shows about 200,000 clones, 70% to 80% of them seen only once. The chain links TRBV2 to TRBJ2-1; TRBD1 aligns across 10 bases. The sequence was obtained from a woman aged 25 to 39 in good health and CMV-seropositive. Source material: PBMCs. In nucleotides, the CDR3 is TGTGCCAGCAGCTCCGGGACAGGGGCTATTACAATTGGTGAGCAGTTCTTC. It yields the protein CASSSGTGAITIGEQFF. Full variable domain (remainder filled in from reference TRBV2 and TRBJ2-1): EPEVTQTPSHQVTQMGQEVILRCVPISNHLYFYWYRQILGQKVEFLVSFYNNEISEKSEIFDDQFSVERPDGSNFTLKIRSTKLEDSAMYFCASSSGTGAITIGEQFFGPGTRLTVL.